The 15 T cell receptor beta chains below were found in one sample sequenced in a study of molecular identifiers for immune sequencing clone quantification (dated by TCRdb to the late 2010s). Library preparation employed PCR. The listed sequencing device is Illumina HiSeq 4000. In TCRdb, the public reads were trimmed at Q25 with fastp and aligned with MiXCR, with productive beta chains retained. Rows merge per CDR3 protein into single entries with the most common DNA and genes. The sample records about 65,000 distinct CDR3 sequences, under 20% of which are singletons. The ten largest clones add up to around 1.6% of the sample. Specimen: naive CD8+ T cells from blood, with Jurkat cell RNA spiked in. Sample cell subset or site, as interpreted from the label and publication: FACS-sorted CD8+CD4-CCR7+CD45RA+ naive T cells. These receptors were obtained from a human donor in good health. Some libraries in this study had Jurkat cell RNA spiked in.

J is TRBJ2-7 and V is TRBV7-9, with no clear D. Trimming took off 0 bases at V and 4 bases at J, with 10 bases between the two ends. Germline V gene data show CDR1 as SEHNR and CDR2 as FQNEAQ (reference sequence). This CDR3 is 14 amino acids long. CDR3 sequence (DNA): TGTGCCAGCAGCTTAGCAACAACCTCGTACGAGCAGTACTTC. It translates to CASSLATTSYEQYF. The whole variable domain, remainder taken from reference TRBV7-9 and TRBJ2-7, is DTGVSQNPRHKITKRGQNVTFRCDPISEHNRLYWYRQTLGQGPEFLTYFQNEAQLEKSRLLSDRFSAERPKGSFSTLEIQRTEQGDSAMYLCASSLATTSYEQYFGPGTRLTVT.

This clonotype was seen at least ten times. V usage is TRBV12-3 or TRBV12-4 and J usage is TRBJ2-7; the match to TRBD2 covers 8 bases. J gave up 4 bases and V 6 bases, and 14 bases lay outside the gene matches. The length of the CDR3 is 16 residues. The CDR3 loop is CASSTTDSGNRYEQYF. The CDR3, as DNA: TGTGCCAGCAGCACCACAGATAGCGGGAATCGGTACGAGCAGTACTTC.

This clonotype was picked up many times. The CDR3 nucleotides read TGCGCCAGCAGTGAGACTACCTACGAGCAGTACTTC. Residues: CASSETTYEQYF. The V call is TRBV10-1, the J call TRBJ2-7, with D unclear. Germline CDR1 reads WNHNN; CDR2 reads SYGVQD (reference sequence). CDR3 length equals 12 residues. V was pared by 2 bases and J by 2 bases, with 4 bases between.

This clonotype appeared a few times. The chain carries TRBV6-1 and TRBJ2-1; 14 nucleotides agree with TRBD2. Germline V gene sequence: CDR1 MNHNS, CDR2 SASEGT. The junction had 7 bases not matched to a gene; V was cut back by 4 bases and J by 2 bases. CDR3 size: 18 residues. CDR3 nucleotide sequence: TGTGCCAGCAGTGGGGGGGGACTAGCGGGAGACCCCTACAATGAGCAGTTCTTC. It specifies CASSGGGLAGDPYNEQFF.

Ten or more counts support this clonotype. The chain joins TRBV12-5 to TRBJ2-3; 13 bases are a match to TRBD2. From germline, CDR1 is LGHNT and CDR2 FRNRAP. The length of the CDR3 is 15 residues. V lost 5 bases and J lost 5; bases outside the gene matches: 4. The CDR3 sequence: CASGPGTSGVDTQYF. The CDR3 DNA sequence: TGTGCTAGTGGTCCCGGGACTAGCGGGGTAGATACGCAGTATTTT.

The V and J genes are TRBV3-1 and TRBJ2-2, with 7 bases identical to TRBD2. This CDR3 spans 17 amino acids. CDR1 LGHDT and CDR2 YNNKEL come from the germline V gene (reference sequence). Losses at the gene ends were 8 bases for V and 2 bases for J; bases not matched to a gene: 14. CDR3 in amino acids: CASGKDLAVLNTGELFF. As DNA, the CDR3 is TGTGCCAGCGGCAAAGATCTAGCGGTTCTTAACACCGGGGAGCTGTTTTTT.

The rearrangement links TRBV9 to TRBJ2-7; TRBD1 matches at 9 bases. This CDR3 has 16 residues. Germline V gene lookup returns CDR1 SGDLS and CDR2 YYNGEE. V lost 4 bases, J lost 2 bases, and 10 bases stayed unmatched. Written as DNA, the CDR3 is TGTGCCAGCAGCCATCGGGACAGGGCGAACCCCTACGAGCAGTACTTC. It translates to CASSHRDRANPYEQYF.

J is TRBJ1-5 and V is TRBV6-4; TRBD1 might be the D (6 bases). The CDR3 covers 15 residues. Germline V CDR1 and CDR2: MRHNA, SNTAGT. With 10 bases removed from V and 1 base from J, the gap between germline ends came to 17 bases. CDR3 nucleotide sequence: TGTGCCAACTTCCATACAGGGAAAAGCAATCAGCCCCAGCATTTT. Protein product: CANFHTGKSNQPQHF.

The rearrangement links TRBV7-9 to TRBJ2-7; 7 bases match TRBD1. This CDR3 spans 14 amino acids. CDR1 is SEHNR, CDR2 FQNEAQ, per germline (reference sequence). V lost 5 bases to trimming and J lost 3 bases; unmatched junction nucleotides: 7. CDR3 sequence (DNA): TGTGCCAGCAGCCCCCGGGACAGAATCTACGAGCAGTACTTC. Translating it yields CASSPRDRIYEQYF.

This rearrangement joins TRBV29-1 to TRBJ2-1; D perhaps matches TRBD2 (5 bases). The CDR3 has 14 residues. Trimming removed 3 bases at V and 3 bases at J, with 12 bases between. Germline CDR1 reads SQVTM; CDR2 reads ANQGSEA. The CDR3 DNA follows: TGCAGCGTTGACTTGAACGGGAACTACAATGAGCAGTTCTTC. Amino acid sequence: CSVDLNGNYNEQFF.

The V call is TRBV4-1, the J call TRBJ2-5, with D possibly TRBD2 on 7 matching bases. From germline, CDR1 is MGHRA and CDR2 YSYEKL. Trimming took off 1 base at V and 7 bases at J, with 22 bases between the two ends. This CDR3 comprises 17 residues. CDR3 nucleotides: TGCGCCAGCAGCCAAGTGCCAACTAGCGAAGGAGGGGGGACCCAGTACTTC. Its protein product is CASSQVPTSEGGGTQYF.

In its sample, this clonotype was seen many times. The chain has TRBV7-8 and TRBJ2-4; no definite D call. The CDR3 extends over 13 amino acids. Germline values: CDR1 SGHVS, CDR2 FQNEAQ. V was cut by 0 bases and J by 8 bases, with 8 bases left in between. The CDR3 DNA is TGTGCCAGCAGCTTAGCGCTCTCGGACATTCAGTACTTC. It encodes CASSLALSDIQYF.

The table lists this clonotype with many counts. This chain links TRBV4-1 with TRBJ1-1; 7 positions match TRBD1. This CDR3 has 17 residues. Germline V gives CDR1 MGHRA, CDR2 YSYEKL. V lost 0 bases to trimming and J lost 0 bases; unmatched junction nucleotides: 7. This CDR3 is CASSQDHTGAMNTEAFF. CDR3 sequence (DNA): TGCGCCAGCAGCCAAGATCATACAGGGGCCATGAACACTGAAGCTTTCTTT.

This clonotype has ten or more counts. This rearrangement joins TRBV9 to TRBJ2-2; weak D call: TRBD2 (5 bases). Trimming removed 5 bases at V and 3 bases at J, with 17 bases between. The germline V gene encodes CDR1 SGDLS and CDR2 YYNGEE. This CDR3 is 16 amino acids long. The CDR3 loop is CASRIAPGIDTGELFF. CDR3 DNA: TGTGCCAGCAGGATAGCCCCGGGGATCGACACCGGGGAGCTGTTTTTT.

This clonotype showed up many times. V usage is TRBV10-3 and J usage is TRBJ2-3; D perhaps matches TRBD2 (5 bases). Trimming left V 2 bases short and J 0 bases short, with 9 bases between. The CDR3 is 15 amino acids. Germline V gene sequence: CDR1 ENHRY, CDR2 SYGVKD. CDR3 loop: CAISEGGGSTDTQYF. The CDR3 DNA sequence: TGTGCCATCAGTGAGGGAGGAGGTAGCACAGATACGCAGTATTTT.